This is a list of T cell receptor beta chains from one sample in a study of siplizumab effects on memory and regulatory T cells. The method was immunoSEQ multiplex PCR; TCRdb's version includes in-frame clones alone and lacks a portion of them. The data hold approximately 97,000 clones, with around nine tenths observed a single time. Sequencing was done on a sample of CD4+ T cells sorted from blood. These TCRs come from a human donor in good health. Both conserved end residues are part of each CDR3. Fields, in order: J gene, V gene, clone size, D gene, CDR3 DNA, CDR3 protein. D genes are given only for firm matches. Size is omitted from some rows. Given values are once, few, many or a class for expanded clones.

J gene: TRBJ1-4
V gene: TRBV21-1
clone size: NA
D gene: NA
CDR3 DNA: TGTGCCAGCAGCACTTCGACAGGGGAGAATGAAAAACTGTTTTTT
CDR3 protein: CASSTSTGENEKLFF

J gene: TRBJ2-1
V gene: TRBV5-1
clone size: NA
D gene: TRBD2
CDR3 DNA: TGCGCCAGCAGCAGCGCCGGGACTACCAATGAGCAGTTCTTC
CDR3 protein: CASSSAGTTNEQFF

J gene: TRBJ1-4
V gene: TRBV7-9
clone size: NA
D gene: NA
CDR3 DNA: TGTGCCAGCAACAGGGACCGTAATGAAAAACTGTTTTTT
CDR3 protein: CASNRDRNEKLFF

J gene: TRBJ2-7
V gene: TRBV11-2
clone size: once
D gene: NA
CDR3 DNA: TGTGCCAGCAGCTTGACAGATTTTTCCTACGAGCAGTACTTC
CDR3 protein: CASSLTDFSYEQYF

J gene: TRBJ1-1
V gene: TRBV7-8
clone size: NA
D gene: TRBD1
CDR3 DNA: TGTGCCAGCAGCTTAGCCTCAGGGGGCGGAGTGGGGAACACTGAAGCTTTCTTT
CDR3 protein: CASSLASGGGVGNTEAFF

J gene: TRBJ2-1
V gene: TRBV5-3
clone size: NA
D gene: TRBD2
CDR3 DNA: TGTGCCAGGGCCAAGCGTGGACTAGCGGTTAACTTAGGGGAGCAGTTCTTC
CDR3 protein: CARAKRGLAVNLGEQFF

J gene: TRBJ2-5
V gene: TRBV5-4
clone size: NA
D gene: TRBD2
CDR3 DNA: TGTGCCAGCAGCTTGGGGACTAGCGGGGGACCCCAAGAGACCCAGTACTTC
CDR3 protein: CASSLGTSGGPQETQYF

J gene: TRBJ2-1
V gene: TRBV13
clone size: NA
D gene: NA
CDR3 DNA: TGTGCCAGCAGCTTAGGTGGCGGAAGAAGGTCCTACAATGAGCAGTTCTTC
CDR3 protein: CASSLGGGRRSYNEQFF

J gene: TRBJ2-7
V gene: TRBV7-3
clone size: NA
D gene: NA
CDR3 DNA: TGTGCCAGCAGCCCTGGTGGGGGCCCTCCCTACGAGCAGTACTTC
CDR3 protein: CASSPGGGPPYEQYF

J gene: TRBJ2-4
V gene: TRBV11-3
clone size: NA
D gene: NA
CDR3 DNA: TGTGCCAGCAGCTCCCAGTGGGGCAACATTCAGTACTTC
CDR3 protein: CASSSQWGNIQYF

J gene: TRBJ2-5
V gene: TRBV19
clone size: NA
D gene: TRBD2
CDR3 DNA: TGTGCCAGTAGTACCGGGACTAGCGGGATAGGGACCCAGTACTTC
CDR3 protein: CASSTGTSGIGTQYF

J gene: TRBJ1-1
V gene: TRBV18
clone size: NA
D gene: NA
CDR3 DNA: TGTGCCAGCTCCCCCCAGAGAAACACTGAAGCTTTCTTT
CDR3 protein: CASSPQRNTEAFF

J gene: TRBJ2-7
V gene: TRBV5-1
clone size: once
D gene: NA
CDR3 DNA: TGCGCCAGCAGCTTGGATTCGGCTAACACCGCCTACGAGCAGTACTTC
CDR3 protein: CASSLDSANTAYEQYF

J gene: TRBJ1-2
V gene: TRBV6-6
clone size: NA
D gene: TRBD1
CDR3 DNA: TGTGCCAGCAGCAACAGACAGGGGCCAAGTAGCTACACCTTC
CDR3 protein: CASSNRQGPSSYTF

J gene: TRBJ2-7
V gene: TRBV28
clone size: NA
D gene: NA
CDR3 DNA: TGTGCCAGCAGGGCTCTGTACGAGCAGTACTTC
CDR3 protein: CASRALYEQYF

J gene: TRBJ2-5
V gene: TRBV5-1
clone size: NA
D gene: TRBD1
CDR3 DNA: TGCGCCAGCAGCTTCCAGACCGGGACAGGAGAGACCCAGTACTTC
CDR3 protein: CASSFQTGTGETQYF

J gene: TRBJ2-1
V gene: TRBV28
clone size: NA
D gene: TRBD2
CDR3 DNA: TGTGCCAGCAGCCTACCACTAGCGCGAGGCTCCTACAATGAGCAGTTCTTC
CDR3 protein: CASSLPLARGSYNEQFF

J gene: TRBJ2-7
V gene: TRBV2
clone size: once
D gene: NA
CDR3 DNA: TGTGCCGGCACATTTTCCAGGGGTGAGCAGTACTTC
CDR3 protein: CAGTFSRGEQYF

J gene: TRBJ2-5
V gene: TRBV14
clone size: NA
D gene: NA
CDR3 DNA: TGTGCCAGCAGCCAAGACGGCAGGCGGGCCGAGACCCAGTACTTC
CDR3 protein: CASSQDGRRAETQYF

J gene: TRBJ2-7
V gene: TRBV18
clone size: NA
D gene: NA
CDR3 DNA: TGTGCCAGCTCCCCGAGGTTCGCTGGAACCTACGAGCAGTACTTC
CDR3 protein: CASSPRFAGTYEQYF

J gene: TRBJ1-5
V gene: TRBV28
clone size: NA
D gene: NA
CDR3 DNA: TGTGCCAGCAGTTTCGTTCCTCAGCCCCAGCATTTT
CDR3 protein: CASSFVPQPQHF

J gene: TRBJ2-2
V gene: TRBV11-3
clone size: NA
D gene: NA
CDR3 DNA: TGTGCCAGCAGCTTGTTAGGGGGGGCAAACACCGGGGAGCTGTTTTTT
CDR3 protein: CASSLLGGANTGELFF

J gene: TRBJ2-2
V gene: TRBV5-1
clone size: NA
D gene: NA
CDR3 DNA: TGCGCCAGCAGCTTGGCGCGGGCCGGGGAGCTGTTTTTT
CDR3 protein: CASSLARAGELFF

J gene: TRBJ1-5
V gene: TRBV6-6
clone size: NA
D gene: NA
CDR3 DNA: TGTGCCAGCAGTCCCACGGACACATATAGCAATCAGCCCCAGCATTTT
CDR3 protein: CASSPTDTYSNQPQHF

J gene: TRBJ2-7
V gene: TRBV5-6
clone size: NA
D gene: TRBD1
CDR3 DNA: TGTGCCAGCAGCTGGCCGGGACAGGGTCCCTACGAGCAGTACTTC
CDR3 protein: CASSWPGQGPYEQYF

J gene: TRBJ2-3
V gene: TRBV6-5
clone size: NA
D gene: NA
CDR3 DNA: TGTGCCAGCAGTAAGGGACTTAGGACGTATTTT
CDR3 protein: CASSKGLRTYF

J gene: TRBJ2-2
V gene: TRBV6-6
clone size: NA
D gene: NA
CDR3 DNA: TGTGCCAGCAGTTACGAGTCTGGAACCGGGGAGCTGTTTTTT
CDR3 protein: CASSYESGTGELFF

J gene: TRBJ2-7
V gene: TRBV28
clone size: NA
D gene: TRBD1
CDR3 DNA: TGTGCCAGCCTGGCTGACAGGGGCCACGAGCAGTACTTC
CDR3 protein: CASLADRGHEQYF

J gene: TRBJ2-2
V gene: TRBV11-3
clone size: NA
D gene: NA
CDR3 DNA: TGTGCCAGCAGCTTAGACAAGAACACCGGGGAGCTGTTTTTT
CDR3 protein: CASSLDKNTGELFF

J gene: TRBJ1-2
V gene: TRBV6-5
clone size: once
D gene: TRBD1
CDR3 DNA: TGTGCCAGCTCCCGACAGGGGAAAAGCGGCTACACCTTC
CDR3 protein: CASSRQGKSGYTF

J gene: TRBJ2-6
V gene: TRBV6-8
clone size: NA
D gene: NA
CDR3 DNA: TGTGCCAGCCGAAAGCGCATTTTCTCTGGGGCCAACGTCCTGACTTTC
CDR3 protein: CASRKRIFSGANVLTF

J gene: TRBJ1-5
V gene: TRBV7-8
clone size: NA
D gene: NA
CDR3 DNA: TGTGCCAGCAGCTTAGCGCATTCAGGGGTTGGGGTCAATCAGCCCCAGCATTTT
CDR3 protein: CASSLAHSGVGVNQPQHF

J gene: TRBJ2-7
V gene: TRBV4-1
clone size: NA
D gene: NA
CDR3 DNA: TGCGCCAGCAGCCAAGTAACTCGGTACGAGCAGTACTTC
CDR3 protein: CASSQVTRYEQYF

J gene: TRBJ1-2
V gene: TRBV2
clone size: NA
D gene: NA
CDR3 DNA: TGTGCCAGCAGTGGGGCAGCCTATGGCTACACCTTC
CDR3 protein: CASSGAAYGYTF

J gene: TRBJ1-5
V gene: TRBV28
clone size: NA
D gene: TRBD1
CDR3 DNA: TGTGCCAGCAGGAACCGAGGGACAGTAAATGGGACCAATCAGCCCCAGCATTTT
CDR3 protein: CASRNRGTVNGTNQPQHF

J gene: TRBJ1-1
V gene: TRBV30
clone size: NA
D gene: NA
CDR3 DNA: TGTGCCTGGAGTCGGAACGCGGGGAAGGGGAACACTGAAGCTTTCTTT
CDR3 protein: CAWSRNAGKGNTEAFF

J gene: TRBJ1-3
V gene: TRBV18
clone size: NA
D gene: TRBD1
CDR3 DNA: TGTGCCAGCTCGCTAACGACAGGGAAATCCGGAAACACCATATATTTT
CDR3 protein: CASSLTTGKSGNTIYF

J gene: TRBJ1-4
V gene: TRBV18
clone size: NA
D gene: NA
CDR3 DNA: TGTGCCAGCTCAAGCCGTGTGGGTTTGGAAAAACTGTTTTTT
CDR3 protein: CASSSRVGLEKLFF

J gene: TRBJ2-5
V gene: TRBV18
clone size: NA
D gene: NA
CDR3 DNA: TGTGCCAGCTCACCAAGGGAGGAAGAGACCCAGTACTTC
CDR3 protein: CASSPREEETQYF

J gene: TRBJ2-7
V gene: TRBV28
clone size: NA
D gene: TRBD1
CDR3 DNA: TGTGCCAGCAGTTTTCCACAGGGGCAGACCTACGAGCAGTACTTC
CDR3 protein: CASSFPQGQTYEQYF

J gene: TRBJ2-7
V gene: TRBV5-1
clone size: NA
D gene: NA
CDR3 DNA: TGCGCCAGCAGCTTGCCGACAGACTCCGAGCAGTACTTC
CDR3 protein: CASSLPTDSEQYF

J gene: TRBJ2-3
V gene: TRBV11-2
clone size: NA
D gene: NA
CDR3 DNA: TGTGCCAGCAGCTTAGGACTCACAGATACGCAGTATTTT
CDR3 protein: CASSLGLTDTQYF

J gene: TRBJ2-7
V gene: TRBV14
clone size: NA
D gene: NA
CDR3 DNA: TGTGCCAGCAGCCGCATAGAATACGGGAAAATCGGAAGTGGCAAGTACGAGCAGTACTTC
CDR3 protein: CASSRIEYGKIGSGKYEQYF

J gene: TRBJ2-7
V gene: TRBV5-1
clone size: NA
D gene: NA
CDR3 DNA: TGCGCCAGCAGCTTGGAGCTGTCAGGGCTCTACGAGCAGTACTTC
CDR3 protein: CASSLELSGLYEQYF

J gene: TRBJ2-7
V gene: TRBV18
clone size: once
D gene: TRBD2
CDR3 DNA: TGTGCCAGCTCACCACGGACTAGCGGGGGGAGCTACGAGCAGTACTTC
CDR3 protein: CASSPRTSGGSYEQYF

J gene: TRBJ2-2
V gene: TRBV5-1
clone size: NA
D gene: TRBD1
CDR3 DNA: TGCGCCAGCAGCGAGGGACAGGGGAACACCGGGGAGCTGTTTTTT
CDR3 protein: CASSEGQGNTGELFF

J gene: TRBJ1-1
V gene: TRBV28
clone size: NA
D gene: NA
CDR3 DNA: TGTGCCAGCAGTTTATGGGGGGTCGAAGCTTTCTTT
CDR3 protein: CASSLWGVEAFF

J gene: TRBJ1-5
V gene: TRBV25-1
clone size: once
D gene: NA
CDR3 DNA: TGTGCCAGCCAGGGCGGTGGGGGAAATCAGCCCCAGCATTTT
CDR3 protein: CASQGGGGNQPQHF

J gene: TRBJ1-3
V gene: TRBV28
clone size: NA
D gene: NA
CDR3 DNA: TGTGCCAGCAGTTTTCTCCCGAGGGGCCCTGGAAACACCATATATTTT
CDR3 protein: CASSFLPRGPGNTIYF

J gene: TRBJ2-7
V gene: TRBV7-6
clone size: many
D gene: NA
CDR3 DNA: TGTGCCAGCAGCTTAGGAACAGGGATCGACGAGCAGTACTTC
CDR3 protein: CASSLGTGIDEQYF

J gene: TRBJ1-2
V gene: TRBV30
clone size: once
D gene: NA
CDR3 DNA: TGTGCCTGGACTCCCGGCAGGGACCATGGCTACACCTTC
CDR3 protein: CAWTPGRDHGYTF

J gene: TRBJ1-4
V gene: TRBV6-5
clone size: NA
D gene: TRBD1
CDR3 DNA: TGTGCCAGCAGTAGACAGGGAGGTGAAAAACTGTTTTTT
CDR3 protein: CASSRQGGEKLFF

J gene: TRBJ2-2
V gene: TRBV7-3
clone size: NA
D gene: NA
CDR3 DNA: TGTGCCAGCAGCTTAACGGGCCCCCGGACTCTCGCGAACACCGGGGAGCTGTTTTTT
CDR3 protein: CASSLTGPRTLANTGELFF

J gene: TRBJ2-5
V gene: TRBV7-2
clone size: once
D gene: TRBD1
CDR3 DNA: TGTGCCAGCAGCAAACAGGGGGGAGAGACCCAGTACTTC
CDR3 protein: CASSKQGGETQYF

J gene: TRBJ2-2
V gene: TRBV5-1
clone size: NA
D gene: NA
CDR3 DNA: TGCGCCAGCACCGTTCCGACAAACACCGGGGAGCTGTTTTTT
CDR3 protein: CASTVPTNTGELFF

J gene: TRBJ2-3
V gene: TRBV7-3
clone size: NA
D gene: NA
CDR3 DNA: TGTGCCAGCAGTATGACCGGGACTTTTACAGATACGCAGTATTTT
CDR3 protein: CASSMTGTFTDTQYF

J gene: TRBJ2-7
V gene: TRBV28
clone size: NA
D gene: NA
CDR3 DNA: TGTGCCAGCAGTTTAGGGATCTACGAGCAGTACTTC
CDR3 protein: CASSLGIYEQYF